The rows below give T cell receptor beta chains drawn from one sample of a study of OX40 agonist ivuxolimab in advanced cancers. This table comes from immunoSEQ multiplex PCR, and its TCRdb copy is limited to in-frame clones, with some not included. The sample includes roughly 93,000 clones, 84% of them seen just once. The specimen comprised CD4+ or CD8+ T cells sorted from blood, sampled in a trial of the OX40 agonist ivuxolimab. The receptors come from an adult with an advanced solid tumor such as melanoma, head and neck, liver or kidney cancer. Each CDR3 is given with its conserved first and last residue. Fields, in order: D gene, V gene, J gene, CDR3 protein, CDR3 DNA. A D gene is named only where the DNA matches it firmly.

>.|TRBV19|TRBJ1-4
CASSARFYPTNEKLFF
TGTGCCAGTAGTGCCCGTTTCTACCCAACTAATGAAAAACTGTTTTTT
>.|TRBV4-3|TRBJ2-7
CASSQDYSGREQYF
TGCGCCAGCAGCCAAGATTACTCAGGGCGTGAGCAGTACTTC
>TRBD1|TRBV9|TRBJ1-1
CASSPLQGQGTEAFF
TGTGCCAGCAGCCCTCTCCAGGGACAGGGCACTGAAGCTTTCTTT
>TRBD1|TRBV7-9|TRBJ2-5
CASSPGTVEVETQYF
TGTGCCAGCAGCCCAGGGACAGTTGAGGTGGAGACCCAGTACTTC
>.|TRBV7-9|TRBJ2-1
CASSKSPLSYNEQFF
TGTGCCAGCAGCAAGTCTCCTCTCTCCTACAATGAGCAGTTCTTC
>TRBD2|TRBV27|TRBJ2-3
CASSFGLAQDTQYF
TGTGCCAGCAGTTTTGGACTAGCCCAGGATACGCAGTATTTT
>TRBD2|TRBV5-6|TRBJ2-7
CASRYGLAGDEQYF
TGTGCCAGCAGGTACGGACTAGCGGGAGACGAGCAGTACTTC
>TRBD1|TRBV7-8|TRBJ1-2
CASSPEGRGLIHGYTF
TGTGCCAGCAGCCCGGAAGGCAGGGGGTTAATTCATGGCTACACCTTC
>.|TRBV19|TRBJ1-1
CASSIDSGGDKAFF
TGTGCCAGTAGTATAGATTCGGGAGGAGATAAAGCTTTCTTT
>TRBD1|TRBV5-1|TRBJ2-1
CASKYRGRDEQFF
TGCGCCAGCAAGTACAGGGGGCGGGATGAGCAGTTCTTC
>.|TRBV10-1|TRBJ2-2
CASSERAGYTGELFF
TGCGCCAGCAGTGAGAGGGCAGGTTACACCGGGGAGCTGTTTTTT